Presented here are 12 T cell receptor beta chains from one specimen sequenced in a study of shared clonotypes between healthy human individuals. Some clones are missing from TCRdb's copy, which holds only in-frame ones; the method was immunoSEQ multiplex PCR. The sample consists of more than 2 million clones, approximately 94% of them appearing once. Sequencing was carried out using naive CD4+ T cells sorted from blood. Subset given: CD45RA+ positively selected. The receptor set was obtained from a man younger than 30 in good health.

V and J are TRBV27 and TRBJ1-1, with TRBD1 identical over 7 bases. With V trimmed by 6 bases and J by 1 base, 8 bases remained unmatched. Germline loops: CDR1 MNHEY, CDR2 SMNVEV (reference sequence). The CDR3 contains 15 residues. The chain's CDR3 is CASSPYRDRNTEAFF. DNA for the CDR3: TGTGCCAGCAGCCCTTACCGGGACAGGAACACTGAAGCTTTCTTT.

J is TRBJ2-5 and V is TRBV6-5; D perhaps matches TRBD1 (6 bases). Trimming left V 4 bases short and J 3 bases short, with 15 bases between. The CDR3 has 15 residues. Germline CDR1 reads MNHEY; CDR2 reads SVGAGI. CDR3: CASSSSGGLKETQYF. In DNA form, the CDR3 reads TGTGCCAGCAGTTCCTCTGGGGGCTTGAAAGAGACCCAGTACTTC.

The chain combines TRBV6-5 with TRBJ1-5, with D perhaps TRBD1 (5 bases). The CDR3 runs to 15 residues. V lost 5 bases to trimming and J lost 3 bases, with 14 bases between them. CDR1 MNHEY and CDR2 SVGAGI come from the germline V gene. This chain's CDR3 is CASSPTWGTNQPQHF. DNA of the CDR3: TGTGCCAGCAGTCCGACGTGGGGCACCAATCAGCCCCAGCATTTT.

This chain uses TRBV5-1 with TRBJ2-7; D is ambiguous. The germline gives CDR1 SGHRS, CDR2 YFSETQ. Trimming took 2 bases from V and 6 from J, leaving 15 bases between them. CDR3 length: 14 amino acids. CDR3 sequence reads: CASSLLGTAGEQYF. The DNA for the CDR3 is TGCGCCAGCAGCTTACTCGGAACCGCCGGCGAGCAGTACTTC. Together with reference TRBV5-1 and TRBJ2-7, the CDR3 gives the full variable domain: KAGVTQTPRYLIKTRGQQVTLSCSPISGHRSVSWYQQTPGQGLQFLFEYFSETQRNKGNFPGRFSGRQFSNSRSEMNVSTLELGDSALYLCASSLLGTAGEQYFGPGTRLTVT.

Note on this clone: Relative to the germline gene, one junction end is altered; a read error may explain this. The chain joins TRBV7-7 to TRBJ2-1; no firm D call. This CDR3 contains 12 residues. Germline V gene sequence: CDR1 SSHAT, CDR2 FNYEAQ (reference sequence). The CDR3 nucleotides are TGTGCTAGCAGTCGAGAGGATGGTGAGCAGTTCTTC. Translating gives CASSREDGEQFF.

The gene calls are TRBV19 and TRBJ2-1; 8 bases are a match to TRBD1. Trimming at V came to 5 bases and at J to 1 base, leaving 4 bases not matched to a gene. The CDR3 is 15 amino acids. Germline loops: CDR1 LNHDA, CDR2 SQIVND (reference sequence). CDR3 nucleotide sequence: TGTGCCAGTAGTTCGAGGACAGGGTCCTACAATGAGCAGTTCTTC. Protein product: CASSSRTGSYNEQFF.

Note on this clone: Other nucleotide sequences from this sample produce the same CDR3. This chain uses TRBV18 with TRBJ2-5; maybe TRBD1 (6 bases). Germline-derived CDR1 and CDR2 are KGHSH and LQKENI. This CDR3 comprises 13 residues. The V gene lost 6 bases and the J gene lost 2 bases, with 10 bases spanning the gap. The CDR3 bases are TGTGCCAGCTCGCCAGGGGTTCAAGAGACCCAGTACTTC. As protein: CASSPGVQETQYF.

The chain is built from TRBV4-1 and TRBJ2-2; D gene ambiguous. The CDR3 consists of 16 residues. The V end lost 1 base, the J end lost 1 base, and 10 bases lay between the germline ends. Looked up from germline, CDR1 is MGHRA and CDR2 is YSYEKL. In DNA form, the CDR3 reads TGCGCCAGCAGCCAAGGTTCCTTACTGAACACCGGGGAGCTGTTTTTT. As protein: CASSQGSLLNTGELFF.

Comments on this clone: Other nucleotide sequences from this sample produce the same CDR3. The genes are TRBV7-2 and TRBJ2-3; TRBD2 aligns across 7 bases. The trim removed 3 bases at V and 0 bases at J, leaving 3 bases unmatched. The CDR3 extends over 15 amino acids. Per germline, CDR1 SGHTA and CDR2 FQGNSA. Here the CDR3 reads CASSLGSGSTDTQYF. In DNA form, the CDR3 reads TGTGCCAGCAGCTTGGGTAGCGGGAGCACAGATACGCAGTATTTT.

As regards this clone: Different DNA sequences within this sample yield the same CDR3. The CDR3 DNA follows: TGCGCCAGCAGCCAAGATGGCAGGGGAGGCCAAGAGACCCAGTACTTC. Its translation: CASSQDGRGGQETQYF. The rearrangement joins TRBV4-1 to TRBJ2-5; the D gene could be TRBD1 or TRBD2 (6 bases each). CDR3 length equals 16 residues. Germline values: CDR1 MGHRA, CDR2 YSYEKL. Trimming left V 0 bases short and J 1 base short, with 12 bases between.

This chain connects TRBV5-4 to TRBJ2-2; D tentatively reads TRBD1 or TRBD2 (6 bases each). Germline V gene lookup returns CDR1 SGHNT and CDR2 YYREEE (reference sequence). This CDR3 has 17 amino acids. V shed 4 bases and J shed 0 bases, with 16 bases lying between them. The chain's CDR3 is CASSPKGERANTGELFF. Here the CDR3 DNA reads TGTGCCAGCAGCCCTAAGGGGGAGCGGGCGAACACCGGGGAGCTGTTTTTT. Based on the CDR3 plus reference TRBV5-4 and TRBJ2-2, the full variable domain is ETGVTQSPTHLIKTRGQQVTLRCSSQSGHNTVSWYQQALGQGPQFIFQYYREEENGRGNFPPRFSGLQFPNYSSELNVNALELDDSALYLCASSPKGERANTGELFFGEGSRLTVL.

This chain uses TRBV9 with TRBJ1-2, with unresolved D. The CDR3 extends over 14 amino acids. Germline values: CDR1 SGDLS, CDR2 YYNGEE. V lost 4 bases and J lost 3, with 13 bases in between. CDR3 amino acids: CASSSRTADYGYTF. The CDR3 nucleotides read TGTGCCAGCAGCTCGCGGACCGCAGACTATGGCTACACCTTC.